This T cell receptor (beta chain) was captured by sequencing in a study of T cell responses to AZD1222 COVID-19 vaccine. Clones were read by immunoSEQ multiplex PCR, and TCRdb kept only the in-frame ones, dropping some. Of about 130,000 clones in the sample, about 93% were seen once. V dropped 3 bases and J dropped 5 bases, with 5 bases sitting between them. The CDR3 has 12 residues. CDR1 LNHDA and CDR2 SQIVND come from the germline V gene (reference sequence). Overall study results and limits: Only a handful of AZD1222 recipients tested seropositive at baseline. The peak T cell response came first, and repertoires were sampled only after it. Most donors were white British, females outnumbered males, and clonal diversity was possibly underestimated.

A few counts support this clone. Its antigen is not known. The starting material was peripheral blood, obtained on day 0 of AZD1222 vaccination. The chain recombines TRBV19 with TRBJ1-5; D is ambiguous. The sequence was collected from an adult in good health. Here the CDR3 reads CASSISDQPQHF. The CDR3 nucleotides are TGTGCCAGTAGTATTTCGGATCAGCCCCAGCATTTT. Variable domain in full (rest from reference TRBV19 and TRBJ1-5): DGGITQSPKYLFRKEGQNVTLSCEQNLNHDAMYWYRQDPGQGLRLIYYSQIVNDFQKGDIAEGYSVSREKKESFPLTVTSAQKNPTAFYLCASSISDQPQHFGDGTRLSIL.